These 14 T cell receptor beta chains originate from one sample sequenced in a study of technical replicates of blood from several donors. Clones were sequenced by immunoSEQ multiplex PCR, and TCRdb holds only the in-frame ones, with some missing. The table has around 79,000 clones, roughly 90% seen once. Sequencing was carried out using T cells isolated from PBMCs. The receptors were gathered from a human donor in good health.

The chain uses TRBV20-1 and TRBJ1-1; D is uncertain. The CDR3 is made up of 11 amino acids. V lost 6 bases and J 6 bases, leaving 11 bases between the germline ends. Germline loops: CDR1 DFQATT, CDR2 SNEGSKA (reference sequence). CDR3 loop: CSARRDPEAFF. For the CDR3, the DNA is TGCAGTGCAAGGAGGGATCCTGAAGCTTTCTTT.

V usage is TRBV6-1 and J usage is TRBJ2-3; 10 bases fit TRBD2. V dropped 5 bases and J dropped 1; count of bases not matched to a gene: 3. This CDR3 is 15 amino acids long. CDR1 MNHNS and CDR2 SASEGT come from the germline V gene. CDR3 in amino acids: CASSPTSGGTDTQYF. CDR3 coding DNA: TGTGCCAGCAGTCCCACTAGCGGGGGCACAGATACGCAGTATTTT.

The CDR3 bases are TGTGCCAGCAGCTTGGGGCAGAATCAGCCCCAGCATTTT. It is translated as CASSLGQNQPQHF. V gene TRBV5-6 combines with J gene TRBJ1-5; D is ambiguous. Deletions cut 0 bases from V and 4 bases from J, with 5 bases between. The CDR3 totals 13 residues. From germline, CDR1 is SGHDT and CDR2 YYEEEE.

The chain joins TRBV18 to TRBJ1-2; 7 positions agree with TRBD1. The CDR3 has 14 residues. CDR1 is KGHSH and CDR2 is LQKENI in the germline V gene. The V and J ends lost 4 bases and 3 bases, in that order; junction bases with no gene match: 5. CDR3: CASSRDRVDYGYTF. CDR3 in DNA: TGTGCCAGCTCACGTGACAGGGTGGACTATGGCTACACCTTC. Using reference TRBV18 and TRBJ1-2 for the parts outside the CDR3, the full variable domain is NAGVMQNPRHLVRRRGQEARLRCSPMKGHSHVYWYRQLPEEGLKFMVYLQKENIIDESGMPKERFSAEFPKEGPSILRIQQVVRGDSAAYFCASSRDRVDYGYTFGSGTRLTVV.

The genes are TRBV5-4 and TRBJ2-7; 8 bases are shared with TRBD1. Germline V gene data show CDR1 as SGHNT and CDR2 as YYREEE (reference sequence). The CDR3 covers 14 residues. The V segment lost 5 bases and the J segment 2 bases; nucleotides outside the gene matches: 6. CDR3 in amino acids: CASSHGQGTYEQYF. The CDR3 DNA follows: TGTGCCAGCAGTCACGGACAGGGAACCTACGAGCAGTACTTC.

The chain combines TRBV5-1 with TRBJ2-3; the D gene is possibly TRBD2 (6 bases). The germline V and J ends were trimmed by 4 bases and 0 bases, with 9 bases remaining between them. This CDR3 is 14 amino acids long. Germline V CDR1 and CDR2: SGHRS, YFSETQ. CDR3 DNA sequence: TGCGCCAGCAGCCTTAGCGGTAGCACAGATACGCAGTATTTT. As protein: CASSLSGSTDTQYF.

The DNA of the CDR3 is TGTGCCAGCAGCTTGGTTCAAGCGGGGAGCGACAATGAGCAGTTCTTC. Protein sequence: CASSLVQAGSDNEQFF. The chain joins TRBV5-4 to TRBJ2-1; TRBD2 agrees at 7 bases. This CDR3 is 16 amino acids long. V shed 0 bases and J 5 bases; nucleotides not matched to a gene: 8. Germline CDR1 reads SGHNT; CDR2 reads YYREEE (reference sequence).

The genes are TRBV25-1 and TRBJ2-2; 9 bases map to TRBD2. CDR3 length: 16 residues. V shed 6 bases and J 6 bases; nucleotides not matched to a gene: 11. Germline CDR1 MGHDK, CDR2 SYGVNS. The CDR3 region has the DNA TGTGCCAGCAGCGAACCGGGACTAGCTTTTTCCGGGGAGCTGTTTTTT. This translates into CASSEPGLAFSGELFF.

This clone is a singleton in its sample. The gene calls are TRBV28 and TRBJ2-7, with a tentative D call TRBD2 (5 bases). Germline V gene data show CDR1 as MDHEN and CDR2 as SYDVKM. Trimming left V 9 bases short and J 0 bases short, with 24 bases between. The CDR3 covers 17 residues. CDR3 nucleotides: TGTGCCAGTATAACCCGAGGGTGGGCAGGAGTCTCCTACGAGCAGTACTTC. Protein: CASITRGWAGVSYEQYF.

The chain uses TRBV7-2 and TRBJ2-2, with D perhaps matching TRBD1 (6 bases). The germline gives CDR1 SGHTA, CDR2 FQGNSA. Trimming removed 6 bases from V and 6 bases from J, with 8 bases in between. The length of the CDR3 is 12 residues. CDR3 in amino acids: CASRSGAGELFF. The DNA for the CDR3 is TGTGCCAGCAGGTCAGGGGCCGGGGAGCTGTTTTTT.

This clone has just a few counts. CDR3 sequence (DNA): TGTGCCAGCAGTGAATGGGCAGCAAACTATGGCTACACCTTC. Translated: CASSEWAANYGYTF. The chain combines TRBV25-1 with TRBJ1-2; no reliable D call. This CDR3 is 14 amino acids long. In germline, CDR1 is MGHDK, CDR2 SYGVNS. Trimming cost V 1 base and J 2 bases, with 8 bases left between them.

This clone has just a few counts. The rearrangement uses TRBV7-9 and TRBJ2-2; D uncertain. Trimming took off 1 base at V and 4 bases at J, with 7 bases between the two ends. This CDR3 spans 14 amino acids. Germline V gene sequence: CDR1 SEHNR, CDR2 FQNEAQ (reference sequence). The CDR3 spells CASSLVLSTGELFF. The CDR3 bases are TGTGCCAGCAGCTTAGTTCTCAGCACCGGGGAGCTGTTTTTT.

The genes are TRBV6-1 and TRBJ2-3; D is ambiguous. V dropped 5 bases and J dropped 3 bases, with 6 bases sitting between them. This CDR3 spans 12 amino acids. From germline, CDR1 is MNHNS and CDR2 SASEGT. The CDR3 bases are TGTGCCAGCAGTCAGATAACAGATACGCAGTATTTT. It encodes CASSQITDTQYF.

This chain joins TRBV28 and TRBJ2-7; D not certain. The CDR3 is 12 amino acids. Trimming cost V 6 bases and J 3 bases, with 9 bases left between them. Germline assignment: CDR1 MDHEN and CDR2 SYDVKM. The CDR3 region has the DNA TGTGCCAGCAGCCGTTTAAACTACGAGCAGTACTTC. Translating it yields CASSRLNYEQYF.